The rows below give T cell receptor beta chains drawn from one sample of a study of T cell changes during pregnancy in multiple sclerosis. TCRdb's table, derived via immunoSEQ multiplex PCR, lists solely in-frame clones and lacks some. The sample consists of 45,000 to 50,000 clones, 90% to 95% of them appearing once. Sequencing was performed on peripheral blood, taken in the third trimester of pregnancy. These receptors all stem from a female donor with multiple sclerosis, enrolled in a pregnancy study. CDR3s include the opening cysteine and the closing phenylalanine or tryptophan. The D gene is left open where the match is weak. Clone size is given for some rows only: seen once, a few or many times, or a class if the clone is expanded.

>TRBJ1-5|once|TRBD1|TRBV27
TGTGCCAGCAAGACGTTCGCGACAGGGGGTCAGCCCCAGCATTTT
CASKTFATGGQPQHF
>TRBJ1-5|-|-|TRBV4-2
TGTGCCAGCAGCCAAGATGTAGAGAGCCTCGCCAGGCAGCCCCAGCATTTT
CASSQDVESLARQPQHF
>TRBJ2-1|-|-|TRBV19
TGTGCCTCCAAATCGCAGGGAAGCTCCTACAATGAGCAGTTCTTC
CASKSQGSSYNEQFF
>TRBJ1-4|-|-|TRBV18
TGTGCCAGCTCACTGGACAGCAATGAAAAACTGTTTTTT
CASSLDSNEKLFF
>TRBJ2-1|-|-|TRBV7-2
TGTGCCAGCAGTCTCCCCTCGGGGGAGCAGTTCTTC
CASSLPSGEQFF
>TRBJ2-5|-|TRBD2|TRBV18
TGTGCCAGCTCAGACGACCCTGGGACTAGCTCGTACTTC
CASSDDPGTSSYF
>TRBJ1-5|-|-|TRBV30
TGTGCCTTCACCCGGGGTGCAGGAGGCAATCAGCCCCAGCATTTT
CAFTRGAGGNQPQHF
>TRBJ2-2|-|-|TRBV28
TGTGCCAGCAATTCAGGGGACACCGGGGAGCTGTTTTTT
CASNSGDTGELFF
>TRBJ2-7|-|TRBD1|TRBV19
TGTGCCAGTAGTATAGCAGGGACAGGGATTTACGAGCAGTACTTC
CASSIAGTGIYEQYF
>TRBJ1-5|-|-|TRBV6-5
TGTGCCAGCAGTTACTCGAGAAACCAGCCCCAGCATTTT
CASSYSRNQPQHF
>TRBJ2-4|-|-|TRBV27
TGTGCCAGCAGTTTACTGGTTGTACGCGGGCTAAACATTCAGTACTTC
CASSLLVVRGLNIQYF
>TRBJ2-1|few|TRBD2|TRBV14
TGTGCCAGCAGCCTAGCGGGAGGTCCCTACAATGAGCAGTTCTTC
CASSLAGGPYNEQFF
>TRBJ2-3|-|-|TRBV4-3
TGCGCCAGCAGCCAAGATCTCCCAGTCGCAGATACGCAGTATTTT
CASSQDLPVADTQYF
>TRBJ1-1|-|-|TRBV11-1
TGTGCCAGCAGCTTCCAGGGAAATGAAGCTTTCTTT
CASSFQGNEAFF
>TRBJ2-1|-|TRBD1|TRBV11-1
TGTGCCAGCAGCTTAGGGACAGGGAGCGACAATGAGCAGTTCTTC
CASSLGTGSDNEQFF
>TRBJ1-1|-|-|TRBV27
TGTGCCAGCAGTCCCCAATTAACAGGGAGCACTGAAGCTTTCTTT
CASSPQLTGSTEAFF
>TRBJ1-1|-|TRBD1|TRBV30
TGTGCCTGGAGGCAGACAGGGGAAGCTTTCTTT
CAWRQTGEAFF
>TRBJ2-3|once|TRBD1|TRBV2
TGTGCCAGCAGTGAAATGGACAGGGAGAACACAGATACGCAGTATTTT
CASSEMDRENTDTQYF
>TRBJ2-2|-|-|TRBV7-2
TGTGCCAGCAGCTTAGAAAGGGGGACCGGGGAGCTGTTTTTT
CASSLERGTGELFF
>TRBJ1-5|-|-|TRBV5-5
TGTGCCAGCAGCTTGTTCACGGGGGATCAGCCCCAGCATTTT
CASSLFTGDQPQHF
>TRBJ2-4|-|-|TRBV19
TGTGCCTCCCGGGGGGCGAACATTCAGTACTTC
CASRGANIQYF
>TRBJ2-7|-|-|TRBV5-4
TGTGCCAGCAGCCTCGAACCCGGTTCCCCTACCGAGCAGTACTTC
CASSLEPGSPTEQYF
>TRBJ2-1|-|TRBD2|TRBV19
TGTGCCAGTAGTATAACTAGCGGGACCTACAATGAGCAGTTCTTC
CASSITSGTYNEQFF
>TRBJ2-1|-|-|TRBV11-3
TGTGCCAGCAGCGGGAGGGGACAGGCCACCTACAATGAGCAGTTCTTC
CASSGRGQATYNEQFF
>TRBJ2-3|-|TRBD2|TRBV5-6
TGTGCCAGCAGCTTTACTAGCGGGTTGATGTACGCAGATACGCAGTATTTT
CASSFTSGLMYADTQYF
>TRBJ2-2|-|TRBD2|TRBV7-2
TGTGCCAGCAGCTTAGGTGGGACTAGCGTTACCGGGGAGCTGTTTTTT
CASSLGGTSVTGELFF
>TRBJ2-3|-|TRBD2|TRBV19
TGTGCCAGTAGTAGAACTAGCGGGAGCACAGATACGCAGTATTTT
CASSRTSGSTDTQYF
>TRBJ2-7|once|TRBD1|TRBV15
TGTGCCACCAGCAGGGCCGGTCAGGGGGTCTACGAGCAGTACTTC
CATSRAGQGVYEQYF
>TRBJ2-5|-|TRBD2|TRBV29-1
TGCAGCGTCGCGACTAGCGGGGCCCTACTGGAGCAGTACTTC
CSVATSGALLEQYF
>TRBJ2-1|-|TRBD2|TRBV7-2
TGTGCCAGCACCGAATTAGCGGGAGACGGTGAGCAGTTCTTC
CASTELAGDGEQFF
>TRBJ1-1|-|-|TRBV21-1
TGTGCCAGCAGCTACCCCGGGGAGAACACTGAAGCTTTCTTT
CASSYPGENTEAFF
>TRBJ2-7|-|-|TRBV29-1
TGCAGCGTTCAACAGGGTGACGAGCAGTACTTC
CSVQQGDEQYF
>TRBJ2-7|-|TRBD2|TRBV6-1
TGTGCCAGCAGTGCGCTAGGGACTAGCGGGATCCACGAGCAGTACTTC
CASSALGTSGIHEQYF
>TRBJ2-2|-|TRBD1|TRBV11-2
TGTGCCAGCAGCATCAGGACAGGGGATGAAGGCGGGGAGCTGTTTTTT
CASSIRTGDEGGELFF
>TRBJ1-5|once|-|TRBV30
TGTGCCTGGAGTGTACCTGGGAGTAGCAATCAGCCCCAGCATTTT
CAWSVPGSSNQPQHF
>TRBJ2-5|-|-|TRBV5-1
TGCGCCAGCAGCTTTAGAGGGGGAGACGGAGAGACCCAGTACTTC
CASSFRGGDGETQYF
>TRBJ2-7|-|TRBD2|TRBV5-1
TGCGCCAGCAGCTTGAGCGGGAGCTCCTACGAGCAGTACTTC
CASSLSGSSYEQYF
>TRBJ2-3|-|-|TRBV7-2
TGTGCCAGCAGCTTAGCCCTGCCGACTAGTATAGGTACGCAGTATTTT
CASSLALPTSIGTQYF
>TRBJ2-7|-|TRBD2|TRBV28
TGTGCCAGCAGTTTATCTGGACTAGCGGGGCACTCCTACGAGCAGTACTTC
CASSLSGLAGHSYEQYF
>TRBJ2-7|-|-|TRBV7-9
TGTGCCAGCAGCTCGGACAGTAGGGTAATCGAGCAGTACTTC
CASSSDSRVIEQYF